This T cell receptor beta chain was recovered during a study of blood T cell repertoires in COVID-19. Study information: COVID-19 samples collected from the United States, Italy and Spain covered acute and convalescent phases. PBMCs, B-cell-depleted T cells, or T cells provided the cDNA or gDNA that made up the material.

The CDR3 sequence is 15 residues long. The germline V gene has CDR1 SGDLS and CDR2 YYNGEE. With 0 bases clipped from V and 2 bases from J, the junction kept 0 bases outside the gene matches. In the original processing: Counts of nucleated cells, estimated from reference gene primer amplification, were obtained. TCRdb keeps only in-frame clones here, not all; method: immunoSEQ multiplex PCR. D and trimming were read from the DNA, whereas the V and J calls and clone size are those reported in that table. The table records roughly 66,000 clones, roughly nine tenths of them present only once. The chain couples TRBV9 to TRBJ2-1; 9 bases line up with TRBD2. The sample taken for sequencing was peripheral blood. The sequence was collected from a human donor in a cohort sampled during active COVID-19. Here the CDR3 reads CASSVASGAYNEQFF. The CDR3 DNA is TGTGCCAGCAGCGTAGCTAGCGGGGCCTACAATGAGCAGTTCTTC.